Following are 28 T cell receptor beta chains from one sample sequenced in a study of immune evolution from preneoplasia to lung adenocarcinoma. The data were produced by immunoSEQ multiplex PCR, yet TCRdb's version contains in-frame clones alone and is incomplete. Of around 25,000 clones listed, approximately 69% were seen once; the top ten hold around 5%. Specimen: FFPE invasive lung adenocarcinoma tissue. Source of these receptors: a person in their sixties or seventies with invasive lung adenocarcinoma. Some clones in this sample may be carry-over from other donors' samples.

In DNA form, the CDR3 reads TGCGCCAGCAGCCTGGGACAGGGGGAATGGGAGACCCAGTACTTC. Its translation: CASSLGQGEWETQYF. The chain joins TRBV5-1 to TRBJ2-5; 11 positions match TRBD1. The junction had 7 bases not matched to a gene; V was cut back by 4 bases and J by 5 bases. The CDR3 runs to 15 residues. CDR1 is SGHRS and CDR2 is YFSETQ in the germline V gene.

The gene calls are TRBV6-1 and TRBJ2-1, with a weak D call TRBD2 (6 bases). Germline values: CDR1 MNHNS, CDR2 SASEGT. The CDR3 has 14 residues. V lost 6 bases, J lost 7 bases, and 16 bases lay in between. CDR3 nucleotides: TGTGCCAGCAGCGGACTTCGCGCGGGGAATGAGCAGTTCTTC. This gives the protein CASSGLRAGNEQFF.

This clone was detected a few times. V usage is TRBV7-8 and J usage is TRBJ1-3; the D is unclear. Germline-derived CDR1 and CDR2 are SGHVS and FQNEAQ. V lost 5 bases and J lost 6, with 17 bases in between. This CDR3 is built from 15 residues. The CDR3 loop is CASSPGRAGLNTIYF. The CDR3 DNA follows: TGTGCCAGCAGCCCCGGGAGGGCCGGGTTAAACACCATATATTTT. The full variable domain, its missing parts supplied by reference TRBV7-8 and TRBJ1-3, is GAGVSQSPRYKVAKRGQDVALRCDPISGHVSLFWYQQALGQGPEFLTYFQNEAQLDKSGLPSDRFFAERPEGSVSTLKIQRTQQEDSAVYLCASSPGRAGLNTIYFGEGSWLTVV.

This clone was counted only a few times. The rearrangement links TRBV5-1 to TRBJ2-1, with TRBD2 matching over 7 bases. V shed 4 bases, J shed 7 bases, and the junction held 11 bases outside the gene matches. The CDR3 loop spans 15 amino acids. CDR1 SGHRS and CDR2 YFSETQ come from the germline V gene. The CDR3 DNA follows: TGCGCCAGCAGCGTACAAGCGGGATATCTGAATGAGCAGTTCTTC. It codes for CASSVQAGYLNEQFF.

The chain uses TRBV4-1 and TRBJ2-2; the match to TRBD1 covers 8 bases. Germline-derived CDR1 and CDR2 are MGHRA and YSYEKL. V shed 0 bases and J 6 bases; nucleotides not matched to a gene: 6. This CDR3 has 16 residues. CDR3 region: CASSQEGTGGPGELFF. DNA of the CDR3: TGCGCCAGCAGCCAAGAAGGGACAGGAGGGCCCGGGGAGCTGTTTTTT.

This sequence joins TRBV6-6 and TRBJ1-5, with 7 bases that match TRBD1. V trimming: 6 bases; J trimming: 4 bases; junction bases outside the gene matches: 9. The CDR3 length is 15 residues. Germline V lookup: CDR1 MNHNY, CDR2 SVGAGI (reference sequence). The CDR3 reads CASSGNDRANQPQHF. CDR3 coding DNA: TGTGCCAGCAGCGGGAACGACAGGGCTAATCAGCCCCAGCATTTT.

The chain uses TRBV2 and TRBJ2-3; no clear D gene. This CDR3 spans 14 amino acids. Germline V lookup: CDR1 SNHLY, CDR2 FYNNEI. Trimming cost V 8 bases and J 3 bases, with 15 bases left between them. Here the CDR3 reads CASASGRKTDTQYF. CDR3 nucleotide sequence: TGTGCCAGCGCTTCGGGCCGCAAAACAGATACGCAGTATTTT. The variable domain in full, with the rest retrieved from reference TRBV2 and TRBJ2-3, is EPEVTQTPSHQVTQMGQEVILRCVPISNHLYFYWYRQILGQKVEFLVSFYNNEISEKSEIFDDQFSVERPDGSNFTLKIRSTKLEDSAMYFCASASGRKTDTQYFGPGTRLTVL.

This chain connects TRBV30 to TRBJ2-5; D is perhaps TRBD1 or TRBD2 (6 bases each). Germline V gives CDR1 GTSNPN, CDR2 SVGIG (reference sequence). This CDR3 comprises 13 residues. Trimming stripped 5 bases from V and 7 bases from J, with 17 bases between. CDR3 DNA: TGTGCCTGGGAACTCGGGGGCTCAGGGACCCAGTACTTC. It yields the protein CAWELGGSGTQYF.

Turning to this clone: This sample also contains other DNA sequences that code for the same CDR3. This chain uses TRBV5-1 with TRBJ2-5; D is possibly TRBD2 (5 bases). Looked up from germline, CDR1 is SGHRS and CDR2 is YFSETQ. CDR3 length equals 13 residues. Trimming removed 6 bases at V and 5 bases at J, with 14 bases between. The CDR3 protein is CASTSRTGETQYF. The CDR3 nucleotides are TGCGCCAGCACCTCTCGGACTGGGGAGACCCAGTACTTC.

There are a few counts of this clone. CDR3 DNA: TGTGCCAGCGCTCCCGAGGGACGAGATATAAGGGATACGCAGTATTTT. Translating gives CASAPEGRDIRDTQYF. This chain links TRBV11-3 with TRBJ2-3; the D call may be TRBD1 or TRBD2 (5 bases each). Germline-derived CDR1 and CDR2 are SGHNT and YENEEA. Deletions cut 8 bases from V and 6 bases from J, with 24 bases between. This CDR3 spans 16 amino acids.

The genes are TRBV9 and TRBJ2-5; unclear D gene. With 0 bases removed from V and 0 bases from J, the gap between germline ends came to 9 bases. This CDR3 is built from 15 residues. Germline lookup yields CDR1 SGDLS and CDR2 YYNGEE. This CDR3 is CASSVASAYQETQYF. DNA of the CDR3: TGTGCCAGCAGCGTAGCATCGGCCTACCAAGAGACCCAGTACTTC.

The chain employs TRBV5-1 and TRBJ2-7; D possibly matches TRBD1 or TRBD2 (5 bases each). Germline V gene data show CDR1 as SGHRS and CDR2 as YFSETQ. The CDR3 contains 13 residues. V lost 3 bases and J 4 bases, leaving 11 bases between the germline ends. The CDR3: CASSSRDGYEQYF. The CDR3 coding sequence is TGCGCCAGCAGCTCGAGGGACGGGTACGAGCAGTACTTC.

The chain uses TRBV28 and TRBJ2-1; 12 nucleotides line up with TRBD2. Germline CDR1 is MDHEN and CDR2 is SYDVKM. This CDR3 is built from 18 residues. Trimming cost V 6 bases and J 0 bases; bases outside gene matches: 9. CDR3 in amino acids: CASRPLAGGSSSYNEQFF. The DNA for the CDR3 is TGTGCCAGCAGGCCACTAGCGGGAGGTTCGAGCTCCTACAATGAGCAGTTCTTC.

DNA of the CDR3: TGTGCCACCTCCCTAGCGGGACCTACCCCCTACGAGCAGTACTTC. Protein: CATSLAGPTPYEQYF. V usage is TRBV28 and J usage is TRBJ2-7, with 9 positions matching TRBD2. The CDR3 totals 15 residues. V dropped 10 bases and J dropped 2; count of bases not matched to a gene: 12. Germline CDR1 MDHEN, CDR2 SYDVKM.

There are a few counts of this clone. This rearrangement joins TRBV6-5 to TRBJ2-6; either TRBD1 or TRBD2 may supply D (5 bases each). The CDR3 spans 16 residues. CDR1 MNHEY and CDR2 SVGAGI come from the germline V gene. The V and J ends lost 0 bases and 2 bases respectively, with 8 bases between them. This CDR3 reads CASSYSRGTGANVLTF. The CDR3 DNA sequence: TGTGCCAGCAGTTACTCGAGGGGCACTGGGGCCAACGTCCTGACTTTC.

The gene calls are TRBV27 and TRBJ2-3, with unresolved D. Germline values: CDR1 MNHEY, CDR2 SMNVEV (reference sequence). Trimming removed 7 bases from V and 5 bases from J, with 10 bases in between. The CDR3 spans 12 residues. The CDR3 protein is CASIYPQDTQYF. CDR3 bases: TGTGCCAGCATCTACCCCCAAGATACGCAGTATTTT.

J is TRBJ2-7 and V is TRBV6-5, with 7 bases matching TRBD1. Germline trimming cut 5 bases from V and 4 bases from J; bases unmatched to any gene: 11. This CDR3 is built from 15 residues. Germline V CDR1 and CDR2: MNHEY, SVGAGI. The CDR3 DNA reads as TGTGCCAGCAGTCATCACGACAGGGTGAGGTACGAGCAGTACTTC. Translating it yields CASSHHDRVRYEQYF.

The rearrangement uses TRBV5-1 and TRBJ2-2; 10 bases are a match to TRBD1. CDR1 and CDR2 from the germline V gene are SGHRS and YFSETQ. V lost 5 bases and J lost 5; bases outside the gene matches: 3. This CDR3 has 14 amino acids. CDR3 in amino acids: CASRWDRGTGELFF. The DNA of the CDR3 is TGCGCCAGCAGATGGGACAGGGGTACCGGGGAGCTGTTTTTT.

The chain is built from TRBV25-1 and TRBJ2-1, with 12 positions matching TRBD2. The CDR3 consists of 17 residues. Germline V gives CDR1 MGHDK, CDR2 SYGVNS. With V trimmed by 2 bases and J by 7 bases, 9 bases remained unmatched. The CDR3 DNA follows: TGTGCCAGCAGTGAAATGGGTCGAACTAGCGGGAGGAATGAGCAGTTCTTC. The encoded protein is CASSEMGRTSGRNEQFF. Based on the CDR3 plus reference TRBV25-1 and TRBJ2-1, the full variable domain is EADIYQTPRYLVIGTGKKITLECSQTMGHDKMYWYQQDPGMELHLIHYSYGVNSTEKGDLSSESTVSRIRTEHFPLTLESARPSHTSQYLCASSEMGRTSGRNEQFFGPGTRLTVL.

The chain uses TRBV14 and TRBJ2-1; D is undetermined. The V gene lost 2 bases and the J gene lost 5 bases, with 10 bases spanning the gap. The CDR3 is 14 residues long. CDR1 and CDR2 from the germline V gene are SGHDN and FVKESK. In DNA form, the CDR3 reads TGTGCCAGCAGCCAACGTCAAGCAAACAATGAGCAGTTCTTC. Translation gives CASSQRQANNEQFF.

The gene calls are TRBV7-9 and TRBJ2-3, with D unclear. The CDR3 extends over 14 amino acids. With 3 bases removed from V and 0 bases from J, the gap between germline ends came to 7 bases. Germline V gives CDR1 SEHNR, CDR2 FQNEAQ (reference sequence). The CDR3: CASSLTSSTDTQYF. The CDR3 DNA reads TGTGCCAGCAGCTTGACTTCTAGCACAGATACGCAGTATTTT.

The chain uses TRBV5-4 and TRBJ2-1; 7 positions agree with TRBD2. The V segment lost 3 bases and the J segment 2 bases; nucleotides outside the gene matches: 11. CDR1 is SGHNT, CDR2 YYREEE, per germline (reference sequence). There are 17 residues in the CDR3. The CDR3: CASSSGLLAEAYNEQFF. Here the CDR3 DNA reads TGTGCCAGCAGCTCGGGTCTTCTAGCGGAGGCCTACAATGAGCAGTTCTTC.

The chain joins TRBV4-1 to TRBJ1-5; D not resolved. V was shortened by 5 bases and J by 9 bases, with 17 bases between the two germline ends. The CDR3 loop spans 14 amino acids. Per germline, CDR1 MGHRA and CDR2 YSYEKL. The CDR3 coding sequence is TGCGCCAGCAGCAACAAAGAGGAGTTACTGCCCCAGCATTTT. This codes for CASSNKEELLPQHF.

The CDR3 DNA is TGTGCCAGCAGTTCCCTCAGGGGGGAGCGGGAGGGTGAGCAGTTCTTC. Amino acids: CASSSLRGEREGEQFF. The rearrangement joins TRBV6-5 to TRBJ2-1, with 10 bases identical to TRBD2. There are 16 residues in the CDR3. Germline assignment: CDR1 MNHEY and CDR2 SVGAGI. Germline trimming cut 4 bases from V and 9 bases from J; bases unmatched to any gene: 12.

J is TRBJ2-1 and V is TRBV19, with 11 bases matching TRBD2. Per germline, CDR1 LNHDA and CDR2 SQIVND (reference sequence). This CDR3 region has 16 residues. With V trimmed by 6 bases and J by 2 bases, 6 bases remained unmatched. The chain's CDR3 is CASRLTSGGPYNEQFF. As DNA, the CDR3 is TGTGCCAGTAGGCTAACTAGCGGGGGCCCCTACAATGAGCAGTTCTTC.

V gene TRBV28 combines with J gene TRBJ2-1; 11 nucleotides match TRBD1. V shed 8 bases, J shed 1 base, and the junction held 13 bases outside the gene matches. Germline loops: CDR1 MDHEN, CDR2 SYDVKM. CDR3 size: 18 residues. The CDR3 here is CASLDIGQGAGSYNEQFF. The CDR3 bases are TGTGCCAGCCTGGATATCGGACAGGGGGCAGGTTCCTACAATGAGCAGTTCTTC.

By proportion, this clone is medium-sized. The chain uses TRBV5-8 and TRBJ2-2; D is uncertain. Deletions cut 0 bases from V and 3 bases from J, with 9 bases between. This CDR3 is 15 amino acids long. Germline-derived CDR1 and CDR2 are SGHTS and YDEGEE. The chain's CDR3 is CASSLVVGYTGELFF. The DNA of the CDR3 is TGTGCCAGCAGCTTGGTTGTGGGATACACCGGGGAGCTGTTTTTT.

The chain combines TRBV7-2 with TRBJ2-1, with TRBD2 matching over 8 bases. Per germline, CDR1 SGHTA and CDR2 FQGNSA. The CDR3 contains 15 residues. The trim removed 1 base at V and 6 bases at J, leaving 5 bases unmatched. CDR3 sequence (DNA): TGTGCCAGCAGCTTAGACGGGAGGGCCGGCAATGAGCAGTTCTTC. Its translation is CASSLDGRAGNEQFF.